The subject of this entry is one T cell receptor (beta chain). At least ten counts were recorded for this clone. Its binding antigen is unknown. Within one base of it there is no much larger clone, and no base qualities were kept. The CDR3 starts with the cysteine, ends with the phenylalanine, and has 16 residues. Kept here is only the CDR3 DNA, which spans 48 bases and is read in frame from base 1. At the junction V is shortened by 1 base and J by 9 bases, with 21 bases in between. CDR1 MNHEY and CDR2 SVGAGI are derived from the germline V gene. These data belong to a study of metastatic and nonmetastatic thyroid tumors (TCRdb year 2020). Describing the broader study: For patients with malignant and with benign thyroid disease, the researchers compared repertoires between peripheral blood samples and tumor or nodule tissue samples.

The paper as a whole reports these results and caveats: In both blood and tumor samples, malignant tumors were reported to have significantly higher TCR beta diversity than benign nodules.

Receptor libraries were prepared by PCR. Sequencing took place on an Illumina HiSeq 4000. High-throughput sequencing was used to profile the TCR beta-chain CDR3 region of each patient. Concerning the study's data processing: A classifier to discriminate distant-metastatic papillary thyroid cancer patients was built from CDR3 differences across clinicopathological groups. Repertoire diversity was assessed with the Shannon index, and tumor-blood repertoire similarity with the Morisita-Horn index. Through fastp at Q25 and MiXCR, TCRdb rebuilt clones from the public reads, retaining in-frame beta chains. TCRdb, not the authors, supplied the V and J calls. This sample has about 39,000 clones in its table, and around 20% of those were observed once. Approximately 20% of the sample comes from the top ten. None of the patients had been given any treatment before thyroid surgery. Using T-cell receptor beta sequencing, the researchers looked back retrospectively at clinical samples from patients, gathered between the early 2010s and the late 2010s.

What was sequenced was blood. This clonotype was obtained from a female donor with papillary thyroid cancer or a benign thyroid nodule (not recorded which). Some clones in this sample may be carry-over from other donors' samples. Recombination connected TRBV6-5 to TRBJ1-2, with a tentative D gene TRBD1 over 6 matching bases. The bases read TGTGCCAGCAGTTACTACTCCCGGGGGGGCTCGGGTAGCTACACCTTC. This codes for CASSYYSRGGSGSYTF.